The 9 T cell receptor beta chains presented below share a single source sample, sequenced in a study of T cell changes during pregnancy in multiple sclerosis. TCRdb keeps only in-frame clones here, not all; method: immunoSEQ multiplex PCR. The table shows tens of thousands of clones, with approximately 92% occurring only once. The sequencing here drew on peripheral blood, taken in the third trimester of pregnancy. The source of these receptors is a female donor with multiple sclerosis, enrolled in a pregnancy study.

The CDR3 coding sequence is TGTGCCAGCAGTGTCTACGCCACAGATACGCAGTATTTT. Protein product: CASSVYATDTQYF. V is TRBV2 and J is TRBJ2-3, with no clear D. This CDR3 is built from 13 residues. CDR1 and CDR2 (germline): SNHLY, FYNNEI. The germline V and J ends were trimmed by 4 bases and 2 bases, with 7 bases remaining between them.

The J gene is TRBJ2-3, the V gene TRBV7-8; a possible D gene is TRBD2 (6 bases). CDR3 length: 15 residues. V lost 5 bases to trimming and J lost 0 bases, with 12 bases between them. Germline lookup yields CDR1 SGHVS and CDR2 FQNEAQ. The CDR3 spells CASSPLAASTDTQYF. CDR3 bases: TGTGCCAGCAGCCCATTAGCGGCAAGCACAGATACGCAGTATTTT.

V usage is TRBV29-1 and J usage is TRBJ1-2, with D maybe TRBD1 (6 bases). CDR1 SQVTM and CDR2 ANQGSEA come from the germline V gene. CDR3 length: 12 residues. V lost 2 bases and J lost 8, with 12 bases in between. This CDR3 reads CSVESQGGGYTF. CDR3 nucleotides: TGCAGCGTTGAATCACAGGGCGGGGGCTACACCTTC.

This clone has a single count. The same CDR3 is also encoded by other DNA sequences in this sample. This CDR3 reads CASSIGLADTQYF. CDR3 sequence (DNA): TGTGCCAGTAGTATAGGGCTAGCGGATACGCAGTATTTT. The rearrangement links TRBV19 to TRBJ2-3; tentatively, D is TRBD2 (6 bases). V was shortened by 1 base and J by 6 bases, with 8 bases between the two germline ends. Germline values: CDR1 LNHDA, CDR2 SQIVND (reference sequence). CDR3 length: 13 residues.

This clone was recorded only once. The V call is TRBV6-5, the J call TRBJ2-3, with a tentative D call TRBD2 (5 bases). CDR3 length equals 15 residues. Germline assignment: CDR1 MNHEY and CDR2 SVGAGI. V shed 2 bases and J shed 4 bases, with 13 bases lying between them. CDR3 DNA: TGTGCCAGCAGTTACCTTGGAGGTTTCGCAGATACGCAGTATTTT. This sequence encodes CASSYLGGFADTQYF.

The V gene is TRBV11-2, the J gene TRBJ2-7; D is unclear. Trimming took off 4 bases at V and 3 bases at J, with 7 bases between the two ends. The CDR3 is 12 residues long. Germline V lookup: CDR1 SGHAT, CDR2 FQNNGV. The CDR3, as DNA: TGTGCCAGCAGCTCGCTAATCTACGAGCAGTACTTC. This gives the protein CASSSLIYEQYF.

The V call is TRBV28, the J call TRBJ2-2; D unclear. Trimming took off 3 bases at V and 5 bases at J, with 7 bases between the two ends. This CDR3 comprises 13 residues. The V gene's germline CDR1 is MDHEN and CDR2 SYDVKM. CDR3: CASSFTITGELFF. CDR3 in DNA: TGTGCCAGCAGTTTCACTATTACCGGGGAGCTGTTTTTT.

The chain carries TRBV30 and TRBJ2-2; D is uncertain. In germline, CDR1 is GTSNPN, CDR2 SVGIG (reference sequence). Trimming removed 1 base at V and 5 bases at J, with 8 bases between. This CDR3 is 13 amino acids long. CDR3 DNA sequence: TGTGCCTGGAGTGGCCACGGGACCGGGGAGCTGTTTTTT. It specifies CAWSGHGTGELFF. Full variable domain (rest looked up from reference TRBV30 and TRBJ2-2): SQTIHQWPATLVQPVGSPLSLECTVEGTSNPNLYWYRQAAGRGLQLLFYSVGIGQISSEVPQNLSASRPQDRQFILSSKKLLLSDSGFYLCAWSGHGTGELFFGEGSRLTVL.

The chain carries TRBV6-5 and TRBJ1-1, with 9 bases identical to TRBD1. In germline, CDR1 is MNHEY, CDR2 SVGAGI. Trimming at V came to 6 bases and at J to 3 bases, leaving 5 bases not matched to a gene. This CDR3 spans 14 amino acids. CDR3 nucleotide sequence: TGTGCCAGCAGGAGGGACAGGGACGACACTGAAGCTTTCTTT. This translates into CASRRDRDDTEAFF.